This T cell receptor beta chain appears in the sequencing data of a study of blood T cells in healthy people across ages. A second PCR of roughly 7 to 11 cycles used a sample-barcoded 5' primer and a J-beta primer mix. TCRdb reprocessed the 5' RACE reads via MiXCR and lists one record per CDR3 protein. Among about 1.4 million distinct CDR3 sequences, roughly 64% were seen once, and the ten largest hold roughly 7%. Germline V gene sequence: CDR1 DFQATT, CDR2 SNEGSKA (reference sequence). V lost 0 bases and J 0 bases, leaving 3 bases between the germline ends. The CDR3 sequence is 14 residues long. Sequencing was performed on blood. This chain uses TRBV20-1 with TRBJ1-6; D remains ambiguous. The sequence was obtained from a man aged 18 to 30 in good health. The CDR3 nucleotides read TGCAGTGCTAGAGAAAGCTCCTATAATTCACCCCTCCACTTT. Translating gives CSARESSYNSPLHF.